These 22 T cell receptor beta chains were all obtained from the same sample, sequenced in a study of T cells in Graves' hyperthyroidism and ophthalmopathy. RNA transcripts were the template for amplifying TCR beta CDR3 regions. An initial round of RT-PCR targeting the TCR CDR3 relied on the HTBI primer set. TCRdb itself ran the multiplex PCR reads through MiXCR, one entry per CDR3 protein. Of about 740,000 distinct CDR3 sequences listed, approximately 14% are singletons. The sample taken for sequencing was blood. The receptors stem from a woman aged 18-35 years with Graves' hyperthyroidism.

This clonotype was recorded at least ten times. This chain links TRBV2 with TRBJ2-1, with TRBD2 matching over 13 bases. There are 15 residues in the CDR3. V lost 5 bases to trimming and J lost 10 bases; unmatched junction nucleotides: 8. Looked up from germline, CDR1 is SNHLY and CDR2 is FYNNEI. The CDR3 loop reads CASSLGLAGTAEQFF. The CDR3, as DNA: TGTGCCAGCAGTCTGGGACTAGCGGGGACGGCAGAGCAGTTCTTC.

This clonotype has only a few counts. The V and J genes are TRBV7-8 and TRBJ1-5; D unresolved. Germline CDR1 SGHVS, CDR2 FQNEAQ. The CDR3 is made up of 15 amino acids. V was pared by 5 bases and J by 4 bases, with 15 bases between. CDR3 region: CASSPQRVSNQPQHF. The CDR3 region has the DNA TGTGCCAGCAGCCCCCAAAGGGTTTCTAATCAGCCCCAGCATTTT.

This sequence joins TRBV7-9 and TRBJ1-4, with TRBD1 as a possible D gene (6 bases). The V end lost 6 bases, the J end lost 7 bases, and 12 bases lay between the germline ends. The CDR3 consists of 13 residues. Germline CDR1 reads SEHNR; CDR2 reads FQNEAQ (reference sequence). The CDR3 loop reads CASRRGQSEKLFF. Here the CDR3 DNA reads TGTGCCAGCAGGCGGGGGCAGAGTGAAAAACTGTTTTTT.

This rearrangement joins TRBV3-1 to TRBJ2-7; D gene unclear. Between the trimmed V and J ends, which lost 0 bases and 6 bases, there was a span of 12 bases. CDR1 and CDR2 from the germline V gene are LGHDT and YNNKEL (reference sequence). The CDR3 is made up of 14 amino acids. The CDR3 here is CASSQEAHNGEQYF. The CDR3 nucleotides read TGTGCCAGCAGCCAAGAAGCTCACAACGGCGAGCAGTACTTC.

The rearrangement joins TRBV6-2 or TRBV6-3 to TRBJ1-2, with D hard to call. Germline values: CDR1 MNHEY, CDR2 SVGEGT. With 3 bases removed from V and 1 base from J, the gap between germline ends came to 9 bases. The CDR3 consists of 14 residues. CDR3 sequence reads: CASSYGRNNYGYTF. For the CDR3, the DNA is TGTGCCAGCAGTTATGGACGGAATAACTATGGCTACACCTTC.

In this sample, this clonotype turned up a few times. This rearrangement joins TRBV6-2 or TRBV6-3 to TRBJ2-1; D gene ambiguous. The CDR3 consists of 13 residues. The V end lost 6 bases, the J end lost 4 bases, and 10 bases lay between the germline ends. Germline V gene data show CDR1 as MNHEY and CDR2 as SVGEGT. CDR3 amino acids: CASSPFAYNEQFF. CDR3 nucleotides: TGTGCCAGCAGCCCCTTTGCGTACAATGAGCAGTTCTTC.

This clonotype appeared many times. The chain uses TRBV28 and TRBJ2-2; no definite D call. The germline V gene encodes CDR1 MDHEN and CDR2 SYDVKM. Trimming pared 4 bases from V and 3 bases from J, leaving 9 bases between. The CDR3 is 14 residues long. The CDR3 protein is CASSSPQYTGELFF. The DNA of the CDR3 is TGTGCCAGCAGTTCCCCGCAGTACACCGGGGAGCTGTTTTTT.

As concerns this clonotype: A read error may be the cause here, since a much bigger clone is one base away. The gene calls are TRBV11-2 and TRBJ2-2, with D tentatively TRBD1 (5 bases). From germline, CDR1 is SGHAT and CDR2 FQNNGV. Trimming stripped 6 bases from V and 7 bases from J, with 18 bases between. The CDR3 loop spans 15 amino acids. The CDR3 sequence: CASRPAGFHIGELFF. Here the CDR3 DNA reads TGTGCCAGCAGACCCGCAGGGTTTCACATCGGGGAGCTGTTTTTT.

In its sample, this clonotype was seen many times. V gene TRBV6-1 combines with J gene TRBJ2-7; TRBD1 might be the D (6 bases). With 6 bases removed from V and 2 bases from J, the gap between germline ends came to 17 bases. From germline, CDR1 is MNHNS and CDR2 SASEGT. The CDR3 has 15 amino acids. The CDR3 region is CASRGKTGQPYEQYF. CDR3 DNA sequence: TGTGCCAGCAGGGGGAAGACAGGACAGCCCTACGAGCAGTACTTC.

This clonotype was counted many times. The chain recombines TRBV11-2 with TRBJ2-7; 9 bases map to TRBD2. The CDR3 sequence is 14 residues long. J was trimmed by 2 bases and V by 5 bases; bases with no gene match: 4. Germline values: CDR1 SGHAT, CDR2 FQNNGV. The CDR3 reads CASSQTSGTYEQYF. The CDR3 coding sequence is TGTGCCAGCAGCCAGACTAGCGGAACCTACGAGCAGTACTTC.

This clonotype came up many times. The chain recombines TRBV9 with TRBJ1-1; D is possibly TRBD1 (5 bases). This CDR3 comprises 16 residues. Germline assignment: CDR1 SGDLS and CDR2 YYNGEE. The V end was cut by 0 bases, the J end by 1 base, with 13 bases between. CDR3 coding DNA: TGTGCCAGCAGCGTAGGGTCCGGACATCGGAACACTGAAGCTTTCTTT. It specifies CASSVGSGHRNTEAFF.

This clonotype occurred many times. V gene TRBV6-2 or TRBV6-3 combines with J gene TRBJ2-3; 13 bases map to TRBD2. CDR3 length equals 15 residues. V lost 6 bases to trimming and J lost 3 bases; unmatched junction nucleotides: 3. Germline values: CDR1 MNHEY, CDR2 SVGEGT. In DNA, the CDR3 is TGTGCCAGCAGCAGGACTAGCGGGAGTACAGATACGCAGTATTTT. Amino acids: CASSRTSGSTDTQYF.

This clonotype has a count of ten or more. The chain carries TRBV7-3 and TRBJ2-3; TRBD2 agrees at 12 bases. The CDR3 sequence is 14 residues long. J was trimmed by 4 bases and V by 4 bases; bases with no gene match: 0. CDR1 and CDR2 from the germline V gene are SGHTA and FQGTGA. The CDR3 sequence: CASSSSGRADTQYF. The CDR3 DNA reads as TGTGCCAGCAGCTCTAGCGGGAGGGCAGATACGCAGTATTTT.

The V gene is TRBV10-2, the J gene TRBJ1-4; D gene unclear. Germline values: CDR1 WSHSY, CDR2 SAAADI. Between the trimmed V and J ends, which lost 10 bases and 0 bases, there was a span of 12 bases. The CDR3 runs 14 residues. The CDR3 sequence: CATRVWATNEKLFF. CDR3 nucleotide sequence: TGCGCCACTAGAGTGTGGGCAACTAATGAAAAACTGTTTTTT.

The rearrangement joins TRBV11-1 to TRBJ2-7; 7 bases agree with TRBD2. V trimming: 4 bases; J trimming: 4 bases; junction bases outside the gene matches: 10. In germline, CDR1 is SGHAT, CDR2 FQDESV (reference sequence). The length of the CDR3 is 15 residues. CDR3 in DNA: TGTGCCAGCAGCTACCGACTAGCTGGGAAATACGAGCAGTACTTC. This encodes CASSYRLAGKYEQYF.

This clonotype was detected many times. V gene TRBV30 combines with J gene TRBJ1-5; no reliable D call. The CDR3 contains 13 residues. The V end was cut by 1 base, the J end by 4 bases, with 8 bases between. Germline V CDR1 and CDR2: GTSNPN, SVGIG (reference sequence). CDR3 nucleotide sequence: TGTGCCTGGAGTGAAAACAGAAATCAGCCCCAGCATTTT. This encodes CAWSENRNQPQHF.

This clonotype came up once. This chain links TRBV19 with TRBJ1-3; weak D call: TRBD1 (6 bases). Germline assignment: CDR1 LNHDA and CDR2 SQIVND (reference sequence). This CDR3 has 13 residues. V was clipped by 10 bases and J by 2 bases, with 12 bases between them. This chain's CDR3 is CATLGGAGNTIYF. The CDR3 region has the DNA TGTGCCACACTAGGGGGAGCTGGAAACACCATATATTTT. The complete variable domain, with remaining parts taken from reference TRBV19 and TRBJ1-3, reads DGGITQSPKYLFRKEGQNVTLSCEQNLNHDAMYWYRQDPGQGLRLIYYSQIVNDFQKGDIAEGYSVSREKKESFPLTVTSAQKNPTAFYLCATLGGAGNTIYFGEGSWLTVV.

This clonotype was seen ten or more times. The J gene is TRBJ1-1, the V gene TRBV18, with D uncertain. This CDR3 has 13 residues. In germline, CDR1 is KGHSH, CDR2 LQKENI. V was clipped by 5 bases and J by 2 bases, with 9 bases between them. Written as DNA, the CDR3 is TGTGCCAGCTCATTCGCGGCTAACACTGAAGCTTTCTTT. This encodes CASSFAANTEAFF.

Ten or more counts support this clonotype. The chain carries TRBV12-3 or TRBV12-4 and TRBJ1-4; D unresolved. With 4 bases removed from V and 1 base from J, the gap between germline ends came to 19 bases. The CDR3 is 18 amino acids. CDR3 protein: CASSSNLPGRRTNEKLFF. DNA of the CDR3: TGTGCCAGCAGTTCTAACCTACCCGGGCGACGAACTAATGAAAAACTGTTTTTT.

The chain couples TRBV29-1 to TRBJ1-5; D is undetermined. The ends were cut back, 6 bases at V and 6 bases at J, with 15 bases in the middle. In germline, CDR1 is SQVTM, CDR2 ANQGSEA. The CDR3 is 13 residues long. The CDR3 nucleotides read TGCAGCGTCCAAGTATCGTCGTCTCAGCCCCAGCATTTT. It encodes CSVQVSSSQPQHF.

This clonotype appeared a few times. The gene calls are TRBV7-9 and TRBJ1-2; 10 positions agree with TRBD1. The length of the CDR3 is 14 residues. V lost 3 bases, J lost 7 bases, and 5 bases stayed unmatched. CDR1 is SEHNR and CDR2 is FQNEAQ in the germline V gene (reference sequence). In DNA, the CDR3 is TGTGCCAGCAGCTTGACAGGGGGCGATAGTGGCTACACCTTC. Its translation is CASSLTGGDSGYTF.

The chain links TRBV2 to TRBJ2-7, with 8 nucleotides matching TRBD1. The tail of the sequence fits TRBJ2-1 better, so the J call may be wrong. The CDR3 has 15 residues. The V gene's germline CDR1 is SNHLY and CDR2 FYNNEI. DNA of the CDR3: TGTGCCAGCAGCGACTCAGGGGGCTCCCCCTACGAGCAGTTCTTC. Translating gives CASSDSGGSPYEQFF.